These T cell receptor beta chains were read from a single sample in a study of beta chain features in type 1 diabetes. Clones were read by immunoSEQ multiplex PCR, and TCRdb kept only the in-frame ones, dropping some. Of about 240,000 clones detected, roughly 13% appear once; the ten largest clones hold 0.019%. Sequencing used naive CD4+ T cells from blood. The origin of the receptors is a man under 40 with type 1 diabetes. Each CDR3 is given with its conserved first and last residue. The D gene is left open where the match is weak. Clone size is given for some rows only: seen once, a few or many times, or a class if the clone is expanded.

j_call d_call clone_size v_call cdr3_nt cdr3_aa
TRBJ1-5 TRBD1 few TRBV28 TGTGCCAGCAGTTCCACAACCGGGACAGCTAATAATCAGCCCCAGCATTTT CASSSTTGTANNQPQHF
TRBJ1-6 TRBD1 NA TRBV25-1 TGTGCCAGCGGCGGACAGGGATCACCCCTCCACTTT CASGGQGSPLHF
TRBJ2-2 TRBD1 NA TRBV2 TGTGCCAGCAGTCCTAGGGGGCAGGTCACCGGGGAGCTGTTTTTT CASSPRGQVTGELFF
TRBJ2-2 TRBD1 NA TRBV7-8 TGTGCCAGCAGCCAATTAACCGGGACAGGGATTCGAGGGGAGCTGTTTTTT CASSQLTGTGIRGELFF
TRBJ2-2 NA NA TRBV30 TGTGCCTGGAGTGTATTTGCTGGGCAGCAAAACACCGGGGAGCTGTTTTTT CAWSVFAGQQNTGELFF
TRBJ2-1 NA few TRBV7-9 TGTGCCAGCAGCTTACAGGGGAATGAGCAGTTCTTC CASSLQGNEQFF
TRBJ1-3 NA few TRBV29-1 TGCAGCGTTCATCTTCTTCGAGAAAACACCATATATTTT CSVHLLRENTIYF
TRBJ1-3 NA NA TRBV7-2 TGTGCCAGCAGATTTCCGTTGGGAAACACCATATATTTT CASRFPLGNTIYF
TRBJ1-4 NA NA TRBV15 TGTGCCACCAGCAGAGATTTGGCGGACAGTACTAATGAAAAACTGTTTTTT CATSRDLADSTNEKLFF
TRBJ1-5 TRBD1 NA TRBV4-1 TGCGCCAGCAGCCAAATAGACAGGGACAATCAGCCCCAGCATTTT CASSQIDRDNQPQHF